This TCR beta chain stems from a study of shared clonotypes between healthy human individuals. The overall study: Each donor's CD4 naive and CD4 memory cells filled three plates apiece, CD8 naive two, and CD8 memory one. Study-wide points: Shared across several donors were 5% to 6% of the naive CD4 clonotypes.

This clone came up a few times. Its specificity is not known. The CDR3 covers 16 residues. Several immunoSEQ plates held equal portions of the genomic DNA taken from each subset. Using immunoSEQ multiplex PCR, the repertoire was profiled, and TCRdb retains in-frame clones only, with some absent. Here the sample spans about 960,000 clones, more than 75% being singletons. The chain employs TRBV21-1 and TRBJ1-5. TRBV21-1 represents a pseudogene. The specimen sequenced was memory CD4+ T cells sorted from blood. The sample's subset: CD45RA-negative fraction. The source of this sequence is a man younger than 30 in good health. The DNA for the CDR3 is TGTGCCAGCAGCAAAGCGCGGAGGGTATCAGAACAGCCCCAGCATTTT. This codes for CASSKARRVSEQPQHF.